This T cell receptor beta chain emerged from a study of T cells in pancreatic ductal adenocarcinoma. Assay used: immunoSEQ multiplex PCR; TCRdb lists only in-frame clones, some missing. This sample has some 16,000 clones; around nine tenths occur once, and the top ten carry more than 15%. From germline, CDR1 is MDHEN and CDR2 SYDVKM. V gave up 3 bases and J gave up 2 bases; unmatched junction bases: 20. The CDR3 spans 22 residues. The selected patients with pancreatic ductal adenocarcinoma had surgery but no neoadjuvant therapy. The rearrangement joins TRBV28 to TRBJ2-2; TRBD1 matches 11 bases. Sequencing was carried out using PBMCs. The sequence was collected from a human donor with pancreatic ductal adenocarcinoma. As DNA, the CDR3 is TGTGCCAGCAGTTTCTTTGGGACAGGGGGTTTTCACTCACCCCCCAACACCGGGGAGCTGTTTTTT. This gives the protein CASSFFGTGGFHSPPNTGELFF.